This entry lists 32 T cell receptor beta chains sequenced from one sample in a study of cytomegalovirus exposure and HLA in healthy donors. Use of 60 Vbeta and 13 Jbeta primers characterized the PCR. The repertoire was sequenced with immunoSEQ multiplex PCR; TCRdb's copy has only in-frame clones and lacks some. The data show 87,000 or so clones, 64% seen once. The material sequenced was PBMCs. The source is a man in his fifties or sixties in good health and CMV-seronegative.

The chain combines TRBV5-1 with TRBJ2-3, with 11 bases that match TRBD2. Germline CDR1 is SGHRS and CDR2 is YFSETQ. This CDR3 region has 18 residues. The V segment lost 0 bases and the J segment 0 bases; nucleotides outside the gene matches: 6. The CDR3 is CASSLGASGGLSTDTQYF. The CDR3, as DNA: TGCGCCAGCAGCTTGGGTGCTAGCGGGGGGCTTAGCACAGATACGCAGTATTTT. The whole variable domain, remainder taken from reference TRBV5-1 and TRBJ2-3, is KAGVTQTPRYLIKTRGQQVTLSCSPISGHRSVSWYQQTPGQGLQFLFEYFSETQRNKGNFPGRFSGRQFSNSRSEMNVSTLELGDSALYLCASSLGASGGLSTDTQYFGPGTRLTVL.

This clone was detected only a few times. The chain recombines TRBV5-1 with TRBJ2-1, with 10 bases that match TRBD2. Trimming at V came to 4 bases and at J to 5 bases, leaving 6 bases not matched to a gene. Germline CDR1 and CDR2: SGHRS and YFSETQ. The CDR3 is made up of 15 amino acids. The CDR3 DNA sequence: TGCGCCAGCAGCCTAAGCGGGAGGGAAAACAATGAGCAGTTCTTC. It encodes CASSLSGRENNEQFF.

The chain employs TRBV7-2 and TRBJ2-1, with D unclear. Germline V gene sequence: CDR1 SGHTA, CDR2 FQGNSA. V gave up 1 base and J gave up 5 bases, with 9 bases separating them. The CDR3 runs 14 residues. CDR3 region: CASSLDYGDNEQFF. The DNA for the CDR3 is TGTGCCAGCAGCTTAGATTACGGAGACAATGAGCAGTTCTTC.

This clone occurred once. The V and J genes are TRBV11-2 and TRBJ1-1; D remains ambiguous. Trimming shortened V by 1 base and J by 5 bases, and 8 bases separated the two germline ends. This CDR3 is 13 amino acids long. The V gene's germline CDR1 is SGHAT and CDR2 FQNNGV. CDR3 in amino acids: CASSLGEGTEAFF. CDR3 sequence (DNA): TGTGCCAGCAGCTTAGGGGAGGGAACTGAAGCTTTCTTT.

V is TRBV4-2 and J is TRBJ2-2; 10 positions agree with TRBD2. After removal of 0 bases from V and 0 bases from J, the junction contained 4 bases not matched to a gene. CDR1 is LGHNA and CDR2 is YNFKEQ in the germline V gene. The CDR3 covers 18 residues. Here the CDR3 reads CASSQEELAGANTGELFF. CDR3 DNA sequence: TGTGCCAGCAGCCAAGAGGAGCTAGCGGGGGCGAACACCGGGGAGCTGTTTTTT.

The V and J genes are TRBV28 and TRBJ2-1, with no clear D. Germline V gives CDR1 MDHEN, CDR2 SYDVKM. The CDR3 runs to 14 residues. Trimming removed 10 bases from V and 0 bases from J, with 13 bases in between. CDR3 loop: CATITQSSYNEQFF. DNA for the CDR3: TGTGCCACCATAACACAGAGCTCCTACAATGAGCAGTTCTTC.

The chain is built from TRBV9 and TRBJ2-4, with D perhaps TRBD2 (7 bases). CDR3 length: 16 amino acids. Germline loops: CDR1 SGDLS, CDR2 YYNGEE. V lost 4 bases and J 2 bases, leaving 16 bases between the germline ends. The CDR3 is CASSPTGGQSKNIQYF. For the CDR3, the DNA is TGTGCCAGCAGCCCAACCGGGGGGCAGTCCAAAAACATTCAGTACTTC.

The chain is built from TRBV15 and TRBJ1-6; D gene ambiguous. The V gene lost 0 bases and the J gene lost 8 bases, with 5 bases spanning the gap. CDR3 size: 13 residues. Germline CDR1 LNHNV, CDR2 YYDKDF (reference sequence). CDR3 in amino acids: CATSRDSDSPLHF. CDR3 coding DNA: TGTGCCACCAGCAGAGATTCGGATTCACCCCTCCACTTT.

V is TRBV6-5 and J is TRBJ1-2; maybe TRBD1 (5 bases). Trimming left V 0 bases short and J 8 bases short, with 10 bases between. The V gene's germline CDR1 is MNHEY and CDR2 SVGAGI. CDR3 size: 13 residues. This CDR3 reads CASSYSGGKGYTF. Written as DNA, the CDR3 is TGTGCCAGCAGTTACTCGGGGGGGAAGGGCTACACCTTC.

V and J are TRBV5-1 and TRBJ1-2, with 11 nucleotides matching TRBD1. The V gene's germline CDR1 is SGHRS and CDR2 YFSETQ. This CDR3 spans 15 amino acids. J gave up 4 bases and V 2 bases, and 4 bases lay outside the gene matches. The CDR3 DNA sequence: TGCGCCAGCAGCTTCGGGACAGGGGGAATCTATGGCTACACCTTC. Protein: CASSFGTGGIYGYTF.

The chain uses TRBV18 and TRBJ2-5; D might be TRBD2 (7 bases). This CDR3 has 15 amino acids. Germline-derived CDR1 and CDR2 are KGHSH and LQKENI. V lost 3 bases, J lost 1 base, and 12 bases lay in between. The CDR3 protein is CASSPGGAGQETQYF. The CDR3 DNA reads as TGTGCCAGCTCACCGGGGGGGGCCGGCCAAGAGACCCAGTACTTC.

V is TRBV4-1 and J is TRBJ2-7; 13 bases agree with TRBD2. CDR1 and CDR2 (germline): MGHRA, YSYEKL. The trim removed 1 base at V and 1 base at J, leaving 7 bases unmatched. The CDR3 extends over 18 amino acids. CDR3 in amino acids: CASSQAGTSGKDSYEQYF. The CDR3 nucleotides are TGCGCCAGCAGCCAAGCCGGGACTAGCGGGAAGGATTCCTACGAGCAGTACTTC.

The rearrangement uses TRBV5-1 and TRBJ2-1; 11 nucleotides align to TRBD2. With V trimmed by 0 bases and J by 10 bases, 6 bases remained unmatched. This CDR3 comprises 15 residues. Germline V gene lookup returns CDR1 SGHRS and CDR2 YFSETQ. The CDR3 protein is CASSLGSGGAGEQFF. The CDR3 nucleotides read TGCGCCAGCAGCTTGGGTAGCGGGGGGGCCGGAGAGCAGTTCTTC.

This chain joins TRBV7-8 and TRBJ2-2, with a tentative D call TRBD1 (5 bases). The CDR3 covers 16 residues. From germline, CDR1 is SGHVS and CDR2 FQNEAQ. The V end was cut by 4 bases, the J end by 6 bases, with 18 bases between. The CDR3 region has the DNA TGTGCCAGCAGCTCCTTTGTGGCAAGGGGTGCCGGGGAGCTGTTTTTT. It translates to CASSSFVARGAGELFF.

This clone appeared once. The chain recombines TRBV2 with TRBJ2-3, with TRBD1 matching over 9 bases. V lost 5 bases, J lost 5 bases, and 11 bases stayed unmatched. CDR3 length equals 16 residues. Per germline, CDR1 SNHLY and CDR2 FYNNEI. CDR3 amino acids: CASSKYPGQGGDTQYF. CDR3 DNA sequence: TGTGCCAGCAGTAAATACCCGGGACAGGGTGGAGATACGCAGTATTTT.

V and J are TRBV19 and TRBJ2-6; no definite D call. CDR3 length equals 19 residues. V dropped 5 bases and J dropped 2 bases, with 22 bases sitting between them. Per the germline V gene, CDR1 is LNHDA and CDR2 is SQIVND (reference sequence). The CDR3 nucleotides are TGTGCCAGTAGTCACCCCCCCGTGTCGGGTTTACCTGGGGCCAACGTCCTGACTTTC. It yields the protein CASSHPPVSGLPGANVLTF.

The chain couples TRBV7-9 to TRBJ1-2, with 7 positions matching TRBD1. There are 13 residues in the CDR3. The germline V gene encodes CDR1 SEHNR and CDR2 FQNEAQ (reference sequence). V trimming: 5 bases; J trimming: 8 bases; junction bases outside the gene matches: 8. CDR3 coding DNA: TGTGCCAGCAGCCAAAACGACAGGGAAGGCTACACCTTC. It codes for CASSQNDREGYTF.

The V call is TRBV18, the J call TRBJ2-7; TRBD1 is a possible D gene (6 bases). The CDR3 totals 15 residues. Germline V gene sequence: CDR1 KGHSH, CDR2 LQKENI. Trimming cost V 0 bases and J 3 bases, with 12 bases left between them. CDR3 amino acids: CASSPPSGQSYEQYF. CDR3 nucleotides: TGTGCCAGCTCACCACCGTCAGGACAGAGCTACGAGCAGTACTTC.

The J gene is TRBJ2-5, the V gene TRBV6-6; a weak D match, TRBD2 (6 bases). This CDR3 region has 14 residues. Germline values: CDR1 MNHNY, CDR2 SVGAGI (reference sequence). V was cut by 0 bases and J by 4 bases, with 9 bases left in between. CDR3 sequence reads: CASSYSTGGETQYF. The CDR3 coding sequence is TGTGCCAGCAGTTACTCGACCGGGGGAGAGACCCAGTACTTC.

The chain has TRBV27 and TRBJ2-3; D is undetermined. With 7 bases removed from V and 7 bases from J, the gap between germline ends came to 12 bases. The germline V gene has CDR1 MNHEY and CDR2 SMNVEV (reference sequence). This CDR3 has 12 amino acids. CDR3 region: CASNDNQYTQYF. CDR3 DNA: TGTGCCAGCAACGATAACCAGTATACGCAGTATTTT.

The CDR3 reads CASSLGTGGNEKLFF. CDR3 in DNA: TGCGCCAGCAGCTTGGGAACAGGGGGTAATGAAAAACTGTTTTTT. The gene calls are TRBV5-1 and TRBJ1-4, with 8 bases aligning to TRBD1. The germline gives CDR1 SGHRS, CDR2 YFSETQ. V shed 0 bases and J 4 bases; nucleotides not matched to a gene: 2. This CDR3 is 15 amino acids long.

This clone was observed a single time. This chain connects TRBV28 to TRBJ2-1; 7 nucleotides align to TRBD1. Per germline, CDR1 MDHEN and CDR2 SYDVKM. The V segment lost 5 bases and the J segment 7 bases; nucleotides outside the gene matches: 11. The CDR3 runs 15 residues. In DNA form, the CDR3 reads TGTGCCAGCAGTCCAGCCGGACAGGCGGGTAATGAGCAGTTCTTC. Residues: CASSPAGQAGNEQFF. Complete variable domain (other parts from reference TRBV28 and TRBJ2-1): DVKVTQSSRYLVKRTGEKVFLECVQDMDHENMFWYRQDPGLGLRLIYFSYDVKMKEKGDIPEGYSVSREKKERFSLILESASTNQTSMYLCASSPAGQAGNEQFFGPGTRLTVL.

V and J are TRBV4-1 and TRBJ2-3, with D tentatively TRBD1 (6 bases). CDR1 and CDR2 from the germline V gene are MGHRA and YSYEKL. The ends were cut back, 4 bases at V and 7 bases at J, with 12 bases in the middle. There are 13 residues in the CDR3. CDR3 sequence (DNA): TGCGCCAGCAGCCCGTACACAGGGAATACGCAGTATTTT. Translation gives CASSPYTGNTQYF.

This clone has just a few counts. The genes are TRBV11-2 and TRBJ2-2; maybe TRBD1 (6 bases). The germline V and J ends were trimmed by 1 base and 1 base, with 7 bases remaining between them. The CDR3 has 15 residues. The V gene's germline CDR1 is SGHAT and CDR2 FQNNGV. The chain's CDR3 is CASSLGQENTGELFF. CDR3 coding DNA: TGTGCCAGCAGCTTAGGACAGGAGAACACCGGGGAGCTGTTTTTT.

The rearrangement links TRBV7-8 to TRBJ2-1, with TRBD2 matching 14 bases. From germline, CDR1 is SGHVS and CDR2 FQNEAQ. The CDR3 is 14 amino acids. The V and J ends lost 5 bases and 9 bases, in that order; junction bases with no gene match: 3. The CDR3 sequence: CASSVTSGGAEQFF. In DNA, the CDR3 is TGTGCCAGCAGCGTGACTAGCGGGGGGGCTGAGCAGTTCTTC.

This chain uses TRBV7-2 with TRBJ2-7; 7 positions match TRBD2. The V gene end was trimmed by 4 bases and the J gene end by 3 bases; junction bases not matched to a gene: 9. This CDR3 region has 15 residues. Germline CDR1 SGHTA, CDR2 FQGNSA. CDR3 region: CASSSPPGGNYEQYF. DNA for the CDR3: TGTGCCAGCAGCTCACCCCCCGGGGGGAACTACGAGCAGTACTTC.

The chain carries TRBV15 and TRBJ1-1; D gene unclear. V gave up 0 bases and J gave up 1 base, with 9 bases separating them. This CDR3 region has 15 residues. The germline CDR1 and CDR2 sequences are LNHNV and YYDKDF (reference sequence). The CDR3 nucleotides read TGTGCCACCAGCAGAGATATAACAAGGAACACTGAAGCTTTCTTT. Translating gives CATSRDITRNTEAFF. Based on the CDR3 plus reference TRBV15 and TRBJ1-1, the full variable domain is DAMVIQNPRYQVTQFGKPVTLSCSQTLNHNVMYWYQQKSSQAPKLLFHYYDKDFNNEADTPDNFQSRRPNTSFCFLDIRSPGLGDTAMYLCATSRDITRNTEAFFGQGTRLTVV.

The gene calls are TRBV9 and TRBJ1-6; possibly TRBD1 for D (6 bases). Trimming left V 0 bases short and J 7 bases short, with 11 bases between. The CDR3 is 15 residues long. The germline V gene encodes CDR1 SGDLS and CDR2 YYNGEE. This CDR3 reads CASSVEGDINSPLHF. The CDR3, as DNA: TGTGCCAGCAGCGTAGAGGGGGACATAAATTCACCCCTCCACTTT.

The chain employs TRBV5-4 and TRBJ1-5; a possible D gene is TRBD1 (6 bases). This CDR3 comprises 13 residues. Germline V gene sequence: CDR1 SGHNT, CDR2 YYREEE (reference sequence). V was shortened by 2 bases and J by 11 bases, with 14 bases between the two germline ends. The CDR3 region is CASSLEQGSAQHF. Written as DNA, the CDR3 is TGTGCCAGCAGCTTAGAGCAGGGGTCTGCCCAGCATTTT.

In its sample, this clone was seen a few times. The chain couples TRBV6-5 to TRBJ1-1; possible D gene TRBD1, 6 bases. The V and J ends lost 6 bases and 1 base respectively, with 12 bases between them. The germline V gene encodes CDR1 MNHEY and CDR2 SVGAGI. CDR3 length equals 14 residues. DNA for the CDR3: TGTGCCAGCAGGAACCCGGACAGGAACACTGAAGCTTTCTTT. This translates into CASRNPDRNTEAFF.

This clone was counted only a few times. The chain couples TRBV11-2 to TRBJ2-7; D remains ambiguous. Between the trimmed V and J ends, which lost 1 base and 0 bases, there was a span of 10 bases. The CDR3 covers 15 residues. CDR1 is SGHAT and CDR2 is FQNNGV in the germline V gene. Written as DNA, the CDR3 is TGTGCCAGCAGCTTAGTTCGAGGCCGCTCCTACGAGCAGTACTTC. Protein sequence: CASSLVRGRSYEQYF.

This chain links TRBV19 with TRBJ2-3; 11 bases match TRBD2. Trimming took 4 bases from V and 6 from J; bases not matched to a gene: 9. The CDR3 is 16 amino acids. Per the germline V gene, CDR1 is LNHDA and CDR2 is SQIVND (reference sequence). The CDR3 region has the DNA TGTGCCAGTAGTACGAGGACTAGCGGGTTGGTCGATACGCAGTATTTT. Translating gives CASSTRTSGLVDTQYF.